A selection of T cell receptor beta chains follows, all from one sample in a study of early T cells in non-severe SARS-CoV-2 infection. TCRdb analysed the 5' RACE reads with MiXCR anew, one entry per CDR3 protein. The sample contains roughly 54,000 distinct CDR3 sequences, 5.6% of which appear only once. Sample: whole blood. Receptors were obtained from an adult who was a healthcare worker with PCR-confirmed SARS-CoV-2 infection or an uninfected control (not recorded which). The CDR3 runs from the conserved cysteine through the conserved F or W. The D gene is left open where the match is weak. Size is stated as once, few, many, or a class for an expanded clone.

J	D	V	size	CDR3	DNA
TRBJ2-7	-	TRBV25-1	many	CASSDSGGGTYEQYF	TGTGCCAGCAGTGACTCAGGAGGAGGGACCTACGAGCAGTACTTC
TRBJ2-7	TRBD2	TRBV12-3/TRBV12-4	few	CASTQRGGYEQYF	TGTGCCAGCACCCAACGGGGGGGCTACGAGCAGTACTTC
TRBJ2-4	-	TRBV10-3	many	CAISESEVLLAKNIQYF	TGTGCCATCAGTGAGTCGGAAGTCCTCTTAGCCAAAAACATTCAGTACTTC
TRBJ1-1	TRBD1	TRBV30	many	CACGQGYTEAFF	TGTGCCTGCGGACAGGGTTACACTGAAGCTTTCTTT
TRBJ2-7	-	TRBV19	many	CASSPGSGGHYEQYF	TGTGCCAGTAGTCCGGGGTCCGGAGGCCACTACGAGCAGTACTTC
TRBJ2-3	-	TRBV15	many	CATSRAQGTRRTDTQYF	TGTGCCACCAGCAGAGCCCAAGGGACTCGCCGCACAGATACGCAGTATTTT
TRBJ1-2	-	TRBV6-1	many	CASSESSLGGYGYTF	TGTGCCAGCAGTGAATCTTCACTCGGGGGCTATGGCTACACCTTC
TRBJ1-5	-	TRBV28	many	CASRTQNQPQHF	TGTGCCAGCAGGACCCAGAATCAGCCCCAGCATTTT
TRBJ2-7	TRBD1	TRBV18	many	CASWQPGQGIYEQYF	TGTGCCAGCTGGCAACCGGGACAGGGCATTTACGAGCAGTACTTC
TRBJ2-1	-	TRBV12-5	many	CASGLTQGAEQFF	TGTGCTAGTGGTTTGACCCAAGGGGCTGAGCAGTTCTTC
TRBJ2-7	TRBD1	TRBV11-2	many	CASSFGQGYEQYF	TGTGCCAGCAGCTTTGGACAGGGCTACGAGCAGTACTTC
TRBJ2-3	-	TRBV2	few	CATEGFDSTDTQYF	TGTGCCACCGAAGGATTTGATAGCACAGATACGCAGTATTTT
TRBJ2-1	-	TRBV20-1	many	CSARPPGRGISYEQFF	TGCAGTGCTAGGCCCCCGGGGAGGGGGATATCCTATGAGCAGTTCTTC
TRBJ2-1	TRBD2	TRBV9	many	CASSVDGAGGPFF	TGTGCCAGCAGCGTAGATGGGGCGGGAGGGCCGTTCTTC
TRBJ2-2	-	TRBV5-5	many	CASSYAVGTGELFF	TGTGCCAGCAGCTATGCAGTGGGCACCGGGGAGCTGTTTTTT
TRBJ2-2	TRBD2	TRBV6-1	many	CASRGLAGTGELFF	TGTGCCAGCAGGGGACTAGCGGGAACCGGGGAGCTGTTTTTT
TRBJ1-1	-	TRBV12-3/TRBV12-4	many	CASRLTHGEAFF	TGTGCCAGCAGATTGACCCACGGGGAAGCTTTCTTT
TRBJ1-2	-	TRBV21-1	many	CASSKLPQGKGHTF	TGTGCCAGCAGCAAATTACCACAGGGGAAGGGCCACACCTTC
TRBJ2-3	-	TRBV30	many	CAWTGSEHPQYF	TGTGCCTGGACTGGGAGCGAACATCCGCAGTATTTT
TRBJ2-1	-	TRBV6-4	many	CASSTQGRVSYNEQFF	TGTGCCAGCAGTACTCAGGGGCGGGTCTCCTACAATGAGCAGTTCTTC
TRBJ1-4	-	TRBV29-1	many	CSGVRPGVDEKLFF	TGCAGCGGGGTACGCCCGGGGGTCGATGAAAAACTGTTTTTT
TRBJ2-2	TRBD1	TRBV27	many	CASSRTGWAKELFF	TGTGCCAGCAGCAGGACAGGGTGGGCCAAGGAGCTGTTTTTT
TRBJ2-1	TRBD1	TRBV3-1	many	CASSPRDRGLGKDNEQFF	TGTGCCAGCAGCCCCCGGGACAGGGGTTTAGGGAAAGACAATGAGCAGTTCTTC
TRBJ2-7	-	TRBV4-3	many	CASSQDWGASYEQYF	TGCGCCAGCAGCCAAGACTGGGGGGCGAGTTACGAGCAGTACTTC
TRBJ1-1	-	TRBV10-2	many	CASSSAGRNTEAFF	TGCGCCTCTTCATCCGCAGGGAGGAACACTGAAGCTTTCTTT